The 11 T cell receptor beta chains below all came from one sample that was sequenced in a study of cytomegalovirus exposure and HLA in healthy donors. PCR used 60 Vbeta primers and 13 Jbeta primers. Repertoires were generated with immunoSEQ multiplex PCR, while TCRdb's copy carries only in-frame clones and drops some. The table records about 78,000 clones, 55% to 85% of them present only once. Sequencing input: PBMCs. The receptors derive from a woman in her 40s in good health and CMV-seropositive.

This clone was found a few times. The chain couples TRBV5-6 to TRBJ1-2; D is possibly TRBD1 (5 bases). The CDR3 length is 12 residues. The germline V gene encodes CDR1 SGHDT and CDR2 YYEEEE. Trimming removed 1 base from V and 8 bases from J, with 9 bases in between. CDR3 loop: CASSLPGGGYTF. The CDR3 nucleotides read TGTGCCAGCAGCTTGCCGGGGGGAGGCTACACCTTC. Using reference TRBV5-6 and TRBJ1-2 for the parts outside the CDR3, the full variable domain is DAGVTQSPTHLIKTRGQQVTLRCSPKSGHDTVSWYQQALGQGPQFIFQYYEEEERQRGNFPDRFSGHQFPNYSSELNVNALLLGDSALYLCASSLPGGGYTFGSGTRLTVV.

Judged by abundance, this clone is medium-sized. This chain's CDR3 is CASILDRTDNEKLFF. CDR3 in DNA: TGTGCCAGCATCTTGGATAGGACAGATAATGAAAAACTGTTTTTT. The rearrangement joins TRBV2 to TRBJ1-4; tentative D call: TRBD1 (6 bases). V lost 7 bases, J lost 4 bases, and 16 bases lay in between. The CDR3 loop spans 15 amino acids. Germline CDR1 reads SNHLY; CDR2 reads FYNNEI.

V and J are TRBV4-1 and TRBJ2-5; D is tentatively TRBD1 or TRBD2 (5 bases each). The end of the DNA is better explained by TRBJ2-7, so the J call may be wrong. The CDR3 runs to 12 residues. Germline V gives CDR1 MGHRA, CDR2 YSYEKL. This chain's CDR3 is CASSLQGHEQYF. As DNA, the CDR3 is TGCGCCAGCAGCCTCCAGGGACACGAGCAGTACTTC.

This chain connects TRBV7-6 to TRBJ2-2; tentatively, D is TRBD1 (6 bases). Germline CDR1 reads SGHVS; CDR2 reads FNYEAQ. V was shortened by 7 bases and J by 4 bases, with 7 bases between the two germline ends. The CDR3 is made up of 12 amino acids. The CDR3, as DNA: TGTGCCAGCAAGGACAGCACCGGGGAGCTGTTTTTT. As protein: CASKDSTGELFF.

The genes are TRBV28 and TRBJ2-3; D gene unclear. Germline assignment: CDR1 MDHEN and CDR2 SYDVKM. The CDR3 runs 16 residues. The ends were cut back, 0 bases at V and 5 bases at J, with 15 bases in the middle. The CDR3: CASSLWVSTVRDTQYF. Written as DNA, the CDR3 is TGTGCCAGCAGTTTATGGGTTTCGACTGTGAGAGATACGCAGTATTTT.

J is TRBJ2-3 and V is TRBV6-1; the match to TRBD2 covers 15 bases. Germline loops: CDR1 MNHNS, CDR2 SASEGT. The CDR3 has 17 residues. With 5 bases clipped from V and 7 bases from J, the junction kept 10 bases outside the gene matches. CDR3 sequence reads: CASSQGLAGGLTNTQYF. The CDR3 nucleotides read TGTGCCAGCAGTCAAGGACTAGCGGGGGGGCTTACGAATACGCAGTATTTT.

CDR3 in amino acids: CASCLLAGYTDTQYF. CDR3 DNA: TGTGCCAGCTGCCTACTAGCGGGGTACACAGATACGCAGTATTTT. The chain joins TRBV2 to TRBJ2-3; 10 bases align to TRBD2. The CDR3 contains 15 residues. V lost 8 bases and J lost 2; bases outside the gene matches: 7. Germline loops: CDR1 SNHLY, CDR2 FYNNEI.

The chain is built from TRBV28 and TRBJ2-7; a possible D gene is TRBD1 (5 bases). CDR1 is MDHEN, CDR2 SYDVKM, per germline. V shed 10 bases and J shed 3 bases, with 22 bases lying between them. This CDR3 comprises 15 residues. CDR3 coding DNA: TGTGCCACCCTCGCTTGGGGCACATCGGGCTACGAGCAGTACTTC. Translated: CATLAWGTSGYEQYF.

The chain has TRBV19 and TRBJ2-3; TRBD2 agrees at 8 bases. The CDR3 has 14 amino acids. The J segment lost 2 bases and the V segment lost 7 bases, leaving 5 bases of the junction unmatched. Per the germline V gene, CDR1 is LNHDA and CDR2 is SQIVND (reference sequence). The CDR3 DNA follows: TGTGCCAGTACCCCAGCGGGAGACACAGATACGCAGTATTTT. It specifies CASTPAGDTDTQYF.

V and J are TRBV7-9 and TRBJ1-4; D gene unclear. Per germline, CDR1 SEHNR and CDR2 FQNEAQ (reference sequence). V was clipped by 2 bases and J by 7 bases, with 14 bases between them. This CDR3 has 15 residues. In nucleotides, the CDR3 is TGTGCCAGCAGCTTAAGTTCGAGGGAAAGTGAAAAACTGTTTTTT. Protein: CASSLSSRESEKLFF.

This chain joins TRBV7-9 and TRBJ2-3; TRBD1 matches 8 bases. V lost 5 bases to trimming and J lost 4 bases; unmatched junction nucleotides: 5. This CDR3 region has 14 residues. The germline V gene encodes CDR1 SEHNR and CDR2 FQNEAQ (reference sequence). The CDR3 region is CASSNLDRADTQYF. The DNA for the CDR3 is TGTGCCAGCAGCAACTTGGACAGGGCAGATACGCAGTATTTT.